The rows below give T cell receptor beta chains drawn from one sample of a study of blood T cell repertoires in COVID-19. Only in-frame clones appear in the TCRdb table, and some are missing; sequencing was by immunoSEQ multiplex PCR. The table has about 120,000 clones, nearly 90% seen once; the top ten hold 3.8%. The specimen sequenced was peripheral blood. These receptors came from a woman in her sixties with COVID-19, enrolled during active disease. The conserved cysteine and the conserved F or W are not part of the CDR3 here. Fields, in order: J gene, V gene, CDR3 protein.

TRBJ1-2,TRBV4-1,ASSQEPQAINYGYT
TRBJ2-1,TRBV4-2,ASSPLAGFSSFYNEQF
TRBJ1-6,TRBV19,ASSTASRGNSPLH
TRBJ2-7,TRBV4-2,ASSQDFHGDRGLPSYEQY
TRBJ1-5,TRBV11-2,ASSSWTGSYSNQPQH
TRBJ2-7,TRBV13,ASSARQVPRSYEQY
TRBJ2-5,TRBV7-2,ASSLGTASETQY
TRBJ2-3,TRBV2,ASSEETSRADTQY
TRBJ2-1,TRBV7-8,ASSSGVLNEQF
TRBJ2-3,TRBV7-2,ASSYSRDTQY
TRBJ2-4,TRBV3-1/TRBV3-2,ASSQDPGQGEDIQY
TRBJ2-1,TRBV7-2,ASSVPPGTGGYNEQF
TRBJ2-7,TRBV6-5,ASAFQLGRSYEQY
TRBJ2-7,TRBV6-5,ASSIRQHYEQY
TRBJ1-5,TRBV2,ASRGLGNQPQH
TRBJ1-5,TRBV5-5,ASSQYSNQPQH
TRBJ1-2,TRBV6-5,ASSYTDTDYGYT
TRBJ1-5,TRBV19,ASSTPGEGQPQH
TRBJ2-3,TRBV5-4,ASTHWHSDTQY
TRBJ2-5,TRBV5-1,ASSLKTRLVGYGGETQY
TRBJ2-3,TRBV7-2,ASSSGQPGDTQY
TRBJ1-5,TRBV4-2,ASSQDRGGKQPQH
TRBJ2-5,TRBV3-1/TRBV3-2,ASSRDSQETQY
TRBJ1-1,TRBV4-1,ASSQGRQNTEAF
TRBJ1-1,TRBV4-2,ASSQGGVGGATEAF
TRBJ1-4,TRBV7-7,ASSLGTGPNEKLF
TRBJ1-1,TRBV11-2,ASSLYLGQGATEAF
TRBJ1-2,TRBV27,ASSLAGRGYGYT
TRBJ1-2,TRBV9,ASSRPRGYGYT
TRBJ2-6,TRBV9,ASRTGNVLT
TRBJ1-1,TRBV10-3,AISGMTQNTEAF
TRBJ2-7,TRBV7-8,ASSRGQGPYYEQY
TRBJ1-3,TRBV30,AWSGPGQVDFSGNTIY
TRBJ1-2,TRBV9,ASSGQGGPYGYT
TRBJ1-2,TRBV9,ASSSRTANYGYT
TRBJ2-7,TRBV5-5,ASSFQAGLGGEQY
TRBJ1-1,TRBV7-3,ASSRGKSTEAF
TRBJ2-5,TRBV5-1,ASSLGEYQETQY
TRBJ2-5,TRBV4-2,ASSQEGTGKTQY
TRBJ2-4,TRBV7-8,ASSSQGLAKNIQY
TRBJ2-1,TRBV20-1,SASDSSYNEQF
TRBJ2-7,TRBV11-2,ASSFAPYEQY
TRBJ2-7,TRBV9,ASSVEGGDRGYEQY
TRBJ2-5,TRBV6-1,ASSEAISARGTQY
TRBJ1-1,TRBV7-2,ASSARQGATLNTEAF
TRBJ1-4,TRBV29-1,SVGQGINEKLF
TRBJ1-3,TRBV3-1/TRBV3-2,ASSPYPGLSGNTIY
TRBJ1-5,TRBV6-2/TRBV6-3,ASSYTRRDQPQH